These 19 T cell receptor beta chains were sequenced from one sample in a study of response to subunit inactivated influenza vaccine. MiXCR was run by TCRdb on the RT-PCR reads, yielding one entry per CDR3 protein. The table has 300,000 to 350,000 distinct CDR3 sequences, just over 20% seen once. The sequences come from PBMCs from blood, collected approximately 22 months after vaccination. The receptor source for this set is a man in his fifties or sixties who received an inactivated influenza vaccine.

This clonotype was detected a few times. The chain has TRBV29-1 and TRBJ2-7, with D perhaps assigned TRBD1 or TRBD2 (6 bases each). Germline assignment: CDR1 SQVTM and CDR2 ANQGSEA. The germline V and J ends were trimmed by 7 bases and 2 bases, with 15 bases remaining between them. This CDR3 spans 13 amino acids. The CDR3 DNA follows: TGCAGCGCGGAGGGTGGGACAACCTACGAGCAGTACTTC. Translation: CSAEGGTTYEQYF.

This clonotype showed up just a few times. At one end the junction does not follow the germline gene, possibly because of a read error. V is TRBV7-2 and J is TRBJ2-3, with a possible D match to TRBD2 (6 bases). The CDR3 runs to 15 residues. Germline lookup yields CDR1 SGHTA and CDR2 FQGNSA. The CDR3 DNA reads as TGTGCCAGCAGCTTAGCGGGGGGTAGCACAGATACGCAGTTTTTT. Encoded protein: CASSLAGGSTDTQFF.

V gene TRBV7-2 combines with J gene TRBJ2-5, with D hard to call. The CDR3 loop spans 13 amino acids. Germline CDR1 reads SGHTA; CDR2 reads FQGNSA. V was clipped by 1 base and J by 3 bases, with 6 bases between them. CDR3 loop: CASSLGIEETQYF. In DNA form, the CDR3 reads TGTGCCAGCAGCTTAGGTATCGAAGAGACCCAGTACTTC. Looking up the rest from reference TRBV7-2 and TRBJ2-5 gives the full variable domain: GAGVSQSPSNKVTEKGKDVELRCDPISGHTALYWYRQSLGQGLEFLIYFQGNSAPDKSGLPSDRFSAERTGGSVSTLTIQRTQQEDSAVYLCASSLGIEETQYFGPGTRLLVL.

V usage is TRBV5-1 and J usage is TRBJ1-2; tentative D call: TRBD1 (5 bases). V gave up 0 bases and J gave up 2 bases, with 11 bases separating them. From germline, CDR1 is SGHRS and CDR2 YFSETQ. The CDR3 has 15 residues. For the CDR3, the DNA is TGCGCCAGCAGCTTGGAGAGGGGCGGAAACTATGGCTACACCTTC. Its protein product is CASSLERGGNYGYTF.

The chain uses TRBV12-3 or TRBV12-4 and TRBJ2-1; D is uncertain. The V end lost 2 bases, the J end lost 5 bases, and 10 bases lay between the germline ends. This CDR3 has 14 residues. CDR3 coding DNA: TGTGCCAGCAGTTTATCTTTTATGAACAATGAGCAGTTCTTC. Translating it yields CASSLSFMNNEQFF.

The rearrangement uses TRBV2 and TRBJ2-7; maybe TRBD1 (5 bases). The CDR3 length is 16 residues. V was shortened by 2 bases and J by 4 bases, with 18 bases between the two germline ends. CDR1 SNHLY and CDR2 FYNNEI come from the germline V gene. The CDR3 nucleotides are TGTGCCAGCAGTGAATCTGAATCGGGCCAGGGTTACGAGCAGTACTTC. It is translated as CASSESESGQGYEQYF.

There are a few counts of this clonotype. V is TRBV9 and J is TRBJ1-1; D is unclear. The V end lost 3 bases, the J end lost 5 bases, and 11 bases lay between the germline ends. This CDR3 has 13 amino acids. The germline V gene has CDR1 SGDLS and CDR2 YYNGEE. In DNA, the CDR3 is TGTGCCAGCAGCGCGGAGGTAACAACTGAAGCTTTCTTT. This translates into CASSAEVTTEAFF.

This sequence joins TRBV12-3 or TRBV12-4 and TRBJ2-2, with D possibly being TRBD2 (6 bases). V was shortened by 6 bases and J by 7 bases, with 18 bases between the two germline ends. This CDR3 is 15 amino acids long. In DNA, the CDR3 is TGTGCCAGCAGCCAGGGCCATGGGGGGAACGGGGAGCTGTTTTTT. Translated: CASSQGHGGNGELFF.

This clonotype was detected only a few times. V gene TRBV7-2 combines with J gene TRBJ2-1; perhaps TRBD2 as D (6 bases). V lost 5 bases, J lost 12 bases, and 14 bases lay in between. The CDR3 sequence is 12 residues long. Germline V gene lookup returns CDR1 SGHTA and CDR2 FQGNSA. CDR3 region: CASSRRGNRQFF. CDR3 DNA sequence: TGTGCCAGCAGCCGCCGGGGGAACAGGCAGTTCTTC. Variable domain in full (rest from reference TRBV7-2 and TRBJ2-1): GAGVSQSPSNKVTEKGKDVELRCDPISGHTALYWYRQSLGQGLEFLIYFQGNSAPDKSGLPSDRFSAERTGGSVSTLTIQRTQQEDSAVYLCASSRRGNRQFFGPGTRLTVL.

The chain couples TRBV14 to TRBJ1-2; D perhaps matches TRBD1 (5 bases). Germline assignment: CDR1 SGHDN and CDR2 FVKESK. V was cut by 1 base and J by 0 bases, with 6 bases left in between. The CDR3 runs 14 residues. CDR3 residues: CASSQVGPNYGYTF. CDR3 nucleotide sequence: TGTGCCAGCAGCCAAGTGGGGCCTAACTATGGCTACACCTTC.

This clonotype was seen a handful of times. This chain links TRBV29-1 with TRBJ1-4; weak D call: TRBD1 (6 bases). Looked up from germline, CDR1 is SQVTM and CDR2 is ANQGSEA. Trimming removed 4 bases from V and 5 bases from J, with 11 bases in between. CDR3 length: 13 amino acids. This CDR3 reads CSVGGRQNEKLFF. The CDR3 DNA follows: TGCAGCGTTGGGGGGCGGCAGAATGAAAAACTGTTTTTT. The full variable domain, rest sourced from reference TRBV29-1 and TRBJ1-4, is SAVISQKPSRDICQRGTSLTIQCQVDSQVTMMFWYRQQPGQSLTLIATANQGSEATYESGFVIDKFPISRPNLTFSTLTVSNMSPEDSSIYLCSVGGRQNEKLFFGSGTQLSVL.

The chain is built from TRBV29-1 and TRBJ2-3; D not certain. CDR3 length: 11 residues. Trimming removed 6 bases at V and 8 bases at J, with 12 bases between. The germline gives CDR1 SQVTM, CDR2 ANQGSEA. This chain's CDR3 is CSVILGGTQYF. The CDR3 DNA sequence: TGCAGCGTCATACTGGGTGGTACGCAGTATTTT.

Here the CDR3 reads CASSEAGPTGELFF. The CDR3 nucleotides read TGTGCCAGCAGTGAAGCTGGGCCCACCGGGGAGCTGTTTTTT. The chain couples TRBV2 to TRBJ2-2, with D unclear. Germline V gene data show CDR1 as SNHLY and CDR2 as FYNNEI. Trimming stripped 0 bases from V and 4 bases from J, with 6 bases between. The CDR3 extends over 14 amino acids.

The chain employs TRBV29-1 and TRBJ1-1, with D unresolved. Germline-derived CDR1 and CDR2 are SQVTM and ANQGSEA. V lost 7 bases and J lost 4, with 13 bases in between. The CDR3 is 12 amino acids. CDR3 amino acids: CSGSGWVTEAFF. CDR3 bases: TGCAGCGGCTCCGGGTGGGTCACTGAAGCTTTCTTT.

The genes are TRBV5-1 and TRBJ2-2; TRBD1 is a possible D gene (5 bases). The germline gives CDR1 SGHRS, CDR2 YFSETQ. The CDR3 is 15 amino acids. Trimming removed 2 bases from V and 6 bases from J, with 14 bases in between. CDR3 coding DNA: TGCGCCAGCAGCTTAAGGGGCCGATCGGCCGGGGAGCTGTTTTTT. This translates into CASSLRGRSAGELFF.

This clonotype was observed once. The rearrangement links TRBV4-3 to TRBJ2-7, with 13 bases that match TRBD2. Losses at the gene ends were 0 bases for V and 3 bases for J; bases not matched to a gene: 8. CDR3 length: 18 residues. Germline lookup yields CDR1 LGHNA and CDR2 YSLEER. The CDR3 coding sequence is TGCGCCAGCAGCCAAGATTTAGGACTAGCGGGAGCAAGCTACGAGCAGTACTTC. This encodes CASSQDLGLAGASYEQYF.

This clonotype came up a few times. The V and J genes are TRBV4-2 and TRBJ1-1; TRBD1 is a possible D gene (5 bases). V lost 1 base to trimming and J lost 2 bases, with 17 bases between them. The CDR3 is 17 residues long. Germline assignment: CDR1 LGHNA and CDR2 YNFKEQ. This CDR3 is CASSQVFPPRVNTEAFF. For the CDR3, the DNA is TGTGCCAGCAGCCAAGTTTTCCCCCCCAGGGTTAACACTGAAGCTTTCTTT.

J is TRBJ1-6 and V is TRBV24-1, with 7 bases matching TRBD1. Trimming removed 10 bases from V and 5 bases from J; junction bases left unmatched: 4. CDR3 size: 13 residues. Germline V gives CDR1 KGHDR, CDR2 SFDVKD. CDR3 residues: CATGTGDNSPLHF. The CDR3 DNA is TGTGCCACGGGTACAGGGGATAATTCACCCCTCCACTTT.

The CDR3 DNA is TGTGCCAGTAGTAAGGGCCCGGGGATCGGGCCCCAAGCTTTCTTT. Translated: CASSKGPGIGPQAFF. J is TRBJ1-1 and V is TRBV19; no firm D call. The V gene lost 4 bases and the J gene lost 9 bases, with 21 bases spanning the gap. The CDR3 runs 15 residues. The germline gives CDR1 LNHDA, CDR2 SQIVND (reference sequence).